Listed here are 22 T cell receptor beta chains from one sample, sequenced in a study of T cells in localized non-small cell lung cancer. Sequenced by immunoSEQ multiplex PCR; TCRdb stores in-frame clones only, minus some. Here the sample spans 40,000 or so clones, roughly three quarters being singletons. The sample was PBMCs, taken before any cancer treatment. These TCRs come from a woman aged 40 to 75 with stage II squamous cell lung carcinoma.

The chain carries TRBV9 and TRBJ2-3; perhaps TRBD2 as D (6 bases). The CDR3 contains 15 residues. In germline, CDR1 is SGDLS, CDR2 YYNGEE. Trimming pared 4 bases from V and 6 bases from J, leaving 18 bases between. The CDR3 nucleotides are TGTGCCAGCAGCCCCCGGACGGTTGGGGGGGATACGCAGTATTTT. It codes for CASSPRTVGGDTQYF.

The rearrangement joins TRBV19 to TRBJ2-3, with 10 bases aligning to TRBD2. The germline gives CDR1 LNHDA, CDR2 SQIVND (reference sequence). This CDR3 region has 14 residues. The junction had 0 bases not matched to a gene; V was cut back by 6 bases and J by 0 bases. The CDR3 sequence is CASRLAGSTDTQYF. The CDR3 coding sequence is TGTGCCAGTAGACTAGCGGGGAGCACAGATACGCAGTATTTT.

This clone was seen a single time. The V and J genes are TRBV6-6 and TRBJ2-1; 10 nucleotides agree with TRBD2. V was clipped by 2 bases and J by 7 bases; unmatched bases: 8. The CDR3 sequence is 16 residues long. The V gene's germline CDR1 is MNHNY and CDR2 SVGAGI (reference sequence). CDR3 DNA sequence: TGTGCCAGCAGTTACCAGCCGGGACTAGCGTCGAATGAGCAGTTCTTC. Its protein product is CASSYQPGLASNEQFF.

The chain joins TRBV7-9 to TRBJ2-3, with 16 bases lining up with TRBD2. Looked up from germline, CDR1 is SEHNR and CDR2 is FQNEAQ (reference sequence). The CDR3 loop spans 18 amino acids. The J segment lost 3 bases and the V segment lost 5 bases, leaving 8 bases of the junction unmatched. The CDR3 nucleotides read TGTGCCAGCAGCACCGGGACTAGCGGGAGGGCCCGGACAGATACGCAGTATTTT. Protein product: CASSTGTSGRARTDTQYF.

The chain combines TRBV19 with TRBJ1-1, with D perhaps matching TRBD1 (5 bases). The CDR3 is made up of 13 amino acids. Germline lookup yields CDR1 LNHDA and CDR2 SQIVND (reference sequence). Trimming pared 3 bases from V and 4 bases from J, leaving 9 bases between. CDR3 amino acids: CASSMGGATEAFF. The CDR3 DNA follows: TGTGCCAGTAGTATGGGGGGAGCCACTGAAGCTTTCTTT.

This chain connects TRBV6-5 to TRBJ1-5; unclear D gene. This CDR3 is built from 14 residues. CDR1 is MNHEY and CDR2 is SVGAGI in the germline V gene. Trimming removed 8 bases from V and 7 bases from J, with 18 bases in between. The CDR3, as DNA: TGTGCCAGCCATAATATTGGGGTTGGGCAGCCCCAGCATTTT. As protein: CASHNIGVGQPQHF.

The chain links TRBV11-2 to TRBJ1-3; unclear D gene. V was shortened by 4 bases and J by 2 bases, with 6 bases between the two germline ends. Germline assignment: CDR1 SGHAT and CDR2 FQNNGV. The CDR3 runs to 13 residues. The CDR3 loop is CASSSSPGNTIYF. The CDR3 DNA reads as TGTGCCAGCAGCTCTTCCCCTGGAAACACCATATATTTT.

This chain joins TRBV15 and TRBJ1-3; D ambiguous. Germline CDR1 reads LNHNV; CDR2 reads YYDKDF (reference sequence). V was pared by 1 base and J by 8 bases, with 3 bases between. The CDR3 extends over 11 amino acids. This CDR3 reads CATSRGDTIYF. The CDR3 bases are TGTGCCACCAGCAGAGGGGACACCATATATTTT.

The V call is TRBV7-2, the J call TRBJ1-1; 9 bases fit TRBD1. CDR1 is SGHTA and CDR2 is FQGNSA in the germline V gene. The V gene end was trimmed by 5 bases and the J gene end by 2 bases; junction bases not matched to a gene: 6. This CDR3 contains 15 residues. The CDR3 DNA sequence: TGTGCCAGCAGCGTCCGACAGGGGGGAAACACTGAAGCTTTCTTT. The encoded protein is CASSVRQGGNTEAFF.

CDR3 coding DNA: TGTGCCAGCAGCTTTGTGGGAGGGGACCCCTACAATGAGCAGTTCTTC. Protein sequence: CASSFVGGDPYNEQFF. The J gene is TRBJ2-1, the V gene TRBV7-2, with TRBD2 identical over 7 bases. The CDR3 loop spans 16 amino acids. V lost 3 bases, J lost 2 bases, and 7 bases stayed unmatched. From germline, CDR1 is SGHTA and CDR2 FQGNSA.

The CDR3 nucleotides are TGTGCCAGCACCTCGGTCGCCTACGAGCAGTACTTC. This sequence encodes CASTSVAYEQYF. The chain carries TRBV6-6 and TRBJ2-7, with unresolved D. The V gene lost 7 bases and the J gene lost 2 bases, with 9 bases spanning the gap. The CDR3 extends over 12 amino acids. The germline gives CDR1 MNHNY, CDR2 SVGAGI (reference sequence).

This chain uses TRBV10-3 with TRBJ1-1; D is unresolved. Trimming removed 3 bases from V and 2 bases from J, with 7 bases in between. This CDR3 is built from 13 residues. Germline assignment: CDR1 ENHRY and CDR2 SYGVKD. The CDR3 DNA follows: TGTGCCATCAGTGATATAGAAAACACTGAAGCTTTCTTT. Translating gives CAISDIENTEAFF.

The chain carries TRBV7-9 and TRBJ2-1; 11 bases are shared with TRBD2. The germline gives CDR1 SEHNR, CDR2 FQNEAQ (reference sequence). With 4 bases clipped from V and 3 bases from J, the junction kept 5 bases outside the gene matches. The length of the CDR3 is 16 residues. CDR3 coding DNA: TGTGCCAGCAGCTGGTCGACTAGCGGGAACTACAATGAGCAGTTCTTC. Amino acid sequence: CASSWSTSGNYNEQFF.

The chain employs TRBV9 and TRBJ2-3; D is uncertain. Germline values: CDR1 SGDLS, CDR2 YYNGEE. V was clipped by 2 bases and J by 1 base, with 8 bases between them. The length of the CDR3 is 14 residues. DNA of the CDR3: TGTGCCAGCAGCGTTAGGCCAGGCACAGATACGCAGTATTTT. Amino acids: CASSVRPGTDTQYF.

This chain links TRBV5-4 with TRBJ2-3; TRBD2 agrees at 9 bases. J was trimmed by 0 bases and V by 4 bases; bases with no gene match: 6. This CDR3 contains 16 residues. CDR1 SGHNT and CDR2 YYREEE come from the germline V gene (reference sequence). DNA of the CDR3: TGTGCCAGCAGCCCGGATCTAGCGGGGAGCACAGATACGCAGTATTTT. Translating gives CASSPDLAGSTDTQYF.

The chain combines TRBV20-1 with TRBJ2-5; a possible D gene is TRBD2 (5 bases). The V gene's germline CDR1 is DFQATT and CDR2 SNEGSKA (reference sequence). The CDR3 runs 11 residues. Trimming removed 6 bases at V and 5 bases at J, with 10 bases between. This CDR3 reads CSADYWETQYF. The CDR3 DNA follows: TGCAGTGCCGACTATTGGGAGACCCAGTACTTC.

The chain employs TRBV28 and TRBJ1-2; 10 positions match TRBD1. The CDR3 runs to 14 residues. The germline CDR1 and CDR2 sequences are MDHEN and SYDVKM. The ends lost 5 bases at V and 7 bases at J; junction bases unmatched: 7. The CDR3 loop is CASSRGQGESGYTF. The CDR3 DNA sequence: TGTGCCAGCAGTCGCGGACAGGGGGAGTCTGGCTACACCTTC.

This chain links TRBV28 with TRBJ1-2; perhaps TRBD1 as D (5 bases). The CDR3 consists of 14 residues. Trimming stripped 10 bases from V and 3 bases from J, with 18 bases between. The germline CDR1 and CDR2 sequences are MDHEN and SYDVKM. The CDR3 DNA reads TGTGCCACCAGAGACTCGGGACGAGACTATGGCTACACCTTC. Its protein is CATRDSGRDYGYTF.

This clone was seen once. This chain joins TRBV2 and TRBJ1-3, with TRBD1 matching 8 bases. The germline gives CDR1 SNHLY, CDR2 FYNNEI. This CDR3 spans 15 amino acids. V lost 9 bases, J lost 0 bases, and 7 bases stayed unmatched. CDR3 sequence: CASRQGPSSGNTIYF. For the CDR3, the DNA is TGTGCCAGTAGACAGGGGCCAAGCTCTGGAAACACCATATATTTT.

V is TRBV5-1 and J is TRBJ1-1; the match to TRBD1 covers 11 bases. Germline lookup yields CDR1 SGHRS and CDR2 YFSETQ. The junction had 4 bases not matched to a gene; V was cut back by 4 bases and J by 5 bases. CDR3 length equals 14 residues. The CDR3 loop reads CASSGQGAYTEAFF. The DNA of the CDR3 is TGCGCCAGCAGCGGACAGGGGGCATATACTGAAGCTTTCTTT.

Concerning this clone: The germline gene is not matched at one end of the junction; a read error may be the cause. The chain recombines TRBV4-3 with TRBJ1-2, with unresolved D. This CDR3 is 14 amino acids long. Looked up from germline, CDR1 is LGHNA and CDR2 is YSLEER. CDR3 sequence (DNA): TGCGCCAGCAGCCAGGCTGGCGCCTCTTCGGTCCACGCCTTC. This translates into CASSQAGASSVHAF.

Written as DNA, the CDR3 is TGTGCCAGCACGGGGACAGGGAGAAATCAGCCCCAGCATTTT. Residues: CASTGTGRNQPQHF. The chain joins TRBV28 to TRBJ1-5, with 9 bases lining up with TRBD1. The CDR3 totals 14 residues. The J segment lost 4 bases and the V segment lost 7 bases, leaving 5 bases of the junction unmatched. Germline V CDR1 and CDR2: MDHEN, SYDVKM.